This entry lists 26 T cell receptor beta chains sequenced from one sample in a study of cytomegalovirus exposure and HLA in healthy donors. 60 Vbeta and 13 Jbeta primers were used in PCR. The repertoire was sequenced with immunoSEQ multiplex PCR; TCRdb's copy has only in-frame clones and lacks some. The repertoire has about 150,000 clones, 60% to 80% of them found once; the top ten carry around 13%. The material sequenced was PBMCs. The receptors come from a man aged 30 to 45 in good health and CMV-seropositive.

The V gene is TRBV30, the J gene TRBJ2-7; a possible D gene is TRBD1 (5 bases). The germline CDR1 and CDR2 sequences are GTSNPN and SVGIG (reference sequence). With 3 bases removed from V and 1 base from J, the gap between germline ends came to 7 bases. The CDR3 contains 12 residues. Here the CDR3 reads CAWRTGSYEQYF. In DNA form, the CDR3 reads TGTGCCTGGAGAACAGGATCCTACGAGCAGTACTTC.

The V gene is TRBV28, the J gene TRBJ2-3, with 8 bases identical to TRBD1. The CDR3 extends over 16 amino acids. After removal of 6 bases from V and 0 bases from J, the junction contained 8 bases not matched to a gene. From germline, CDR1 is MDHEN and CDR2 SYDVKM. Here the CDR3 reads CASRSRQGRSTDTQYF. DNA for the CDR3: TGTGCCAGCAGGAGTAGACAGGGGCGTAGCACAGATACGCAGTATTTT.

Notes on this clone: Other DNA sequences within the sample encode an identical CDR3. V and J are TRBV30 and TRBJ2-3, with 10 bases fitting TRBD2. The junction had 5 bases not matched to a gene; V was cut back by 0 bases and J by 2 bases. The germline V gene has CDR1 GTSNPN and CDR2 SVGIG (reference sequence). CDR3 length: 16 residues. The CDR3 loop reads CAWSVGLAGDTDTQYF. As DNA, the CDR3 is TGTGCCTGGAGTGTAGGGCTAGCGGGAGACACAGATACGCAGTATTTT.

The chain uses TRBV18 and TRBJ2-7, with D maybe TRBD2 (7 bases). Trimming cost V 3 bases and J 6 bases, with 18 bases left between them. In germline, CDR1 is KGHSH, CDR2 LQKENI. The CDR3 is 15 residues long. The CDR3 is CASSPQGGGDCEQYF. DNA for the CDR3: TGTGCCAGCTCACCCCAGGGAGGGGGTGATTGCGAGCAGTACTTC. Full variable domain (outside the CDR3, taken from reference TRBV18 and TRBJ2-7): NAGVMQNPRHLVRRRGQEARLRCSPMKGHSHVYWYRQLPEEGLKFMVYLQKENIIDESGMPKERFSAEFPKEGPSILRIQQVVRGDSAAYFCASSPQGGGDCEQYFGPGTRLTVT.

J is TRBJ1-2 and V is TRBV6-5, with D possibly matching TRBD1 (6 bases). Trimming cost V 6 bases and J 4 bases, with 15 bases left between them. Germline V gene lookup returns CDR1 MNHEY and CDR2 SVGAGI. The CDR3 length is 14 residues. The CDR3 protein is CASRQGSGGYGYTF. The CDR3 DNA follows: TGTGCCAGCAGACAGGGTTCAGGTGGCTATGGCTACACCTTC.

The rearrangement uses TRBV5-4 and TRBJ2-3; D gene unclear. Deletions cut 4 bases from V and 0 bases from J, with 15 bases between. Germline V CDR1 and CDR2: SGHNT, YYREEE (reference sequence). CDR3 length: 16 amino acids. The CDR3 DNA reads as TGTGCCAGCAGCCGCGTTTCCGGAGCGAGCACAGATACGCAGTATTTT. This sequence encodes CASSRVSGASTDTQYF.

The rearrangement uses TRBV28 and TRBJ1-4; tentatively, D is TRBD1 (6 bases). Trimming took 5 bases from V and 0 from J, leaving 16 bases between them. Germline assignment: CDR1 MDHEN and CDR2 SYDVKM. The CDR3 runs 17 residues. CDR3 region: CASSTWDTYSTNEKLFF. CDR3 in DNA: TGTGCCAGCAGTACATGGGACACCTATTCAACTAATGAAAAACTGTTTTTT.

This clone has a single count. The V call is TRBV4-2, the J call TRBJ2-1; D remains unclear. The CDR3 has 13 residues. V was clipped by 0 bases and J by 9 bases, with 9 bases between them. CDR1 and CDR2 (germline): LGHNA, YNFKEQ. The CDR3 nucleotides read TGTGCCAGCAGCCAAGATATCCTAGTTGAGCAGTTCTTC. Its protein product is CASSQDILVEQFF.

The chain is built from TRBV7-2 and TRBJ2-5; weak D call: TRBD1 (6 bases). The V gene's germline CDR1 is SGHTA and CDR2 FQGNSA. V was shortened by 0 bases and J by 5 bases, with 13 bases between the two germline ends. The CDR3 extends over 15 amino acids. The CDR3 sequence: CASSLALGGWETQYF. For the CDR3, the DNA is TGTGCCAGCAGCTTAGCGCTTGGGGGCTGGGAGACCCAGTACTTC.

This clone was seen a few times. The chain combines TRBV29-1 with TRBJ2-5; 9 bases map to TRBD2. The germline CDR1 and CDR2 sequences are SQVTM and ANQGSEA. V gave up 4 bases and J gave up 3 bases; unmatched junction bases: 6. The CDR3 length is 14 residues. In nucleotides, the CDR3 is TGCAGCGTTGTTGTTAGCGGGGGAGAAGAGACCCAGTACTTC. It translates to CSVVVSGGEETQYF.

The rearrangement joins TRBV4-2 to TRBJ2-7; 13 bases align to TRBD2. The CDR3 has 18 amino acids. The junction had 9 bases not matched to a gene; V was cut back by 3 bases and J by 1 base. Germline V gene data show CDR1 as LGHNA and CDR2 as YNFKEQ. CDR3: CASSQVGTSGTTSYEQYF. The CDR3 coding sequence is TGTGCCAGCAGCCAGGTTGGGACTAGCGGGACAACGTCCTACGAGCAGTACTTC.

This clone turned up a few times. This rearrangement joins TRBV18 to TRBJ2-1, with D possibly being TRBD2 (5 bases). The germline V gene encodes CDR1 KGHSH and CDR2 LQKENI. V was shortened by 3 bases and J by 4 bases, with 13 bases between the two germline ends. The CDR3 runs 15 residues. The CDR3 reads CASSPGAEIYNEQFF. DNA of the CDR3: TGTGCCAGCTCACCTGGAGCGGAAATTTACAATGAGCAGTTCTTC.

This sequence joins TRBV6-1 and TRBJ1-2; D may be TRBD1 (6 bases). V lost 1 base and J 2 bases, leaving 14 bases between the germline ends. CDR1 MNHNS and CDR2 SASEGT come from the germline V gene. The CDR3 covers 16 residues. CDR3 bases: TGTGCCAGCAGTGAAGGGACAGCTAGAACCAACTATGGCTACACCTTC. Its translation: CASSEGTARTNYGYTF.

The chain has TRBV12-5 and TRBJ1-4; D not certain. The length of the CDR3 is 13 residues. V was clipped by 2 bases and J by 3 bases, with 4 bases between them. Germline V gene data show CDR1 as LGHNT and CDR2 as FRNRAP. CDR3 amino acids: CASGLTANEKLFF. DNA of the CDR3: TGTGCTAGTGGTTTGACGGCTAATGAAAAACTGTTTTTT.

V gene TRBV4-1 combines with J gene TRBJ2-5, with 13 bases fitting TRBD2. The V segment lost 4 bases and the J segment 4 bases; nucleotides outside the gene matches: 3. The CDR3 contains 15 residues. Germline CDR1 is MGHRA and CDR2 is YSYEKL. In DNA form, the CDR3 reads TGCGCCAGCAGCCCACTAGCGGGAGGGATAGAGACCCAGTACTTC. Translation gives CASSPLAGGIETQYF.

J is TRBJ1-4 and V is TRBV7-8, with D hard to call. CDR1 is SGHVS, CDR2 FQNEAQ, per germline. V was cut by 2 bases and J by 3 bases, with 7 bases left in between. This CDR3 is built from 14 residues. Here the CDR3 reads CASSLRVSNEKLFF. In DNA, the CDR3 is TGTGCCAGCAGCTTAAGAGTATCTAATGAAAAACTGTTTTTT.

The chain joins TRBV7-2 to TRBJ2-7; no firm D call. CDR3 size: 13 residues. With 5 bases removed from V and 6 bases from J, the gap between germline ends came to 14 bases. Germline V gene data show CDR1 as SGHTA and CDR2 as FQGNSA. The CDR3 sequence is CASSPSLPGEQYF. The CDR3 bases are TGTGCCAGCAGCCCAAGCCTTCCGGGCGAGCAGTACTTC.

This clone appeared a single time. The chain is built from TRBV7-9 and TRBJ1-3; D might be TRBD1 (6 bases). The V and J ends lost 4 bases and 3 bases respectively, with 13 bases between them. CDR1 SEHNR and CDR2 FQNEAQ come from the germline V gene (reference sequence). CDR3 length: 15 residues. The CDR3: CASSSSGVDGNTIYF. For the CDR3, the DNA is TGTGCCAGCAGCTCCTCAGGGGTTGATGGAAACACCATATATTTT.

The rearrangement links TRBV5-1 to TRBJ2-7, with 11 positions matching TRBD1. The ends lost 10 bases at V and 6 bases at J; junction bases unmatched: 15. CDR3 length equals 15 residues. The germline V gene has CDR1 SGHRS and CDR2 YFSETQ. The CDR3 loop is CARHTLGQGAIEQYF. CDR3 nucleotide sequence: TGCGCCCGACATACTTTAGGACAGGGGGCTATCGAGCAGTACTTC.

The CDR3 sequence is CASGIAGTKYNEQFF. DNA of the CDR3: TGTGCTAGTGGAATAGCGGGGACGAAATACAATGAGCAGTTCTTC. The chain is built from TRBV12-5 and TRBJ2-1; 8 bases fit TRBD2. V shed 6 bases and J 4 bases; nucleotides not matched to a gene: 8. In germline, CDR1 is LGHNT, CDR2 FRNRAP. This CDR3 spans 15 amino acids.

V gene TRBV7-9 combines with J gene TRBJ2-3; D ambiguous. Trimming took 1 base from V and 0 from J, leaving 11 bases between them. In germline, CDR1 is SEHNR, CDR2 FQNEAQ (reference sequence). The CDR3 consists of 16 residues. CDR3 in DNA: TGTGCCAGCAGCTTAGGCGATAGCACTAGCACAGATACGCAGTATTTT. Amino acids: CASSLGDSTSTDTQYF. Filled out from reference TRBV7-9 and TRBJ2-3, the complete variable domain reads DTGVSQNPRHKITKRGQNVTFRCDPISEHNRLYWYRQTLGQGPEFLTYFQNEAQLEKSRLLSDRFSAERPKGSFSTLEIQRTEQGDSAMYLCASSLGDSTSTDTQYFGPGTRLTVL.

The chain links TRBV5-1 to TRBJ1-5; D remains unclear. This CDR3 has 16 residues. Germline CDR1 reads SGHRS; CDR2 reads YFSETQ. Trimming left V 4 bases short and J 0 bases short, with 14 bases between. CDR3 DNA sequence: TGCGCCAGCAGCCGCATCTCAGGTGATAGCAATCAGCCCCAGCATTTT. The encoded protein is CASSRISGDSNQPQHF.

This clone was detected once. The chain combines TRBV7-9 with TRBJ1-2; TRBD1 matches at 10 bases. Trimming took 5 bases from V and 7 from J; bases not matched to a gene: 10. In germline, CDR1 is SEHNR, CDR2 FQNEAQ (reference sequence). This CDR3 comprises 15 residues. The CDR3 sequence: CASSLQLTGGGGYTF. The CDR3 coding sequence is TGTGCCAGCAGCCTCCAACTGACAGGGGGCGGTGGCTACACCTTC. Full variable domain (remainder filled in from reference TRBV7-9 and TRBJ1-2): DTGVSQNPRHKITKRGQNVTFRCDPISEHNRLYWYRQTLGQGPEFLTYFQNEAQLEKSRLLSDRFSAERPKGSFSTLEIQRTEQGDSAMYLCASSLQLTGGGGYTFGSGTRLTVV.

DNA for the CDR3: TGTGCCTGGAGTCCTCGGACAGGGGGGTACGAGCAGTACTTC. This encodes CAWSPRTGGYEQYF. V is TRBV30 and J is TRBJ2-7; TRBD1 aligns across 10 bases. Germline lookup yields CDR1 GTSNPN and CDR2 SVGIG (reference sequence). Unmatched junction bases numbered 5, after V lost 2 bases and J lost 4 bases. This CDR3 spans 14 amino acids.

The gene calls are TRBV4-1 and TRBJ1-1, with TRBD1 matching over 7 bases. Germline trimming cut 3 bases from V and 4 bases from J; bases unmatched to any gene: 8. Per germline, CDR1 MGHRA and CDR2 YSYEKL. This CDR3 region has 15 residues. CDR3 region: CASSHGDREFTEAFF. The DNA for the CDR3 is TGCGCCAGCAGCCATGGAGACAGGGAGTTCACTGAAGCTTTCTTT.

CDR3 region: CSVGTDRTEAFF. In nucleotides, the CDR3 is TGCAGCGTAGGGACCGACAGGACCGAAGCTTTCTTT. The chain joins TRBV29-1 to TRBJ1-1; D may be TRBD1 (6 bases). Germline lookup yields CDR1 SQVTM and CDR2 ANQGSEA. This CDR3 comprises 12 residues. The germline V and J ends were trimmed by 6 bases and 8 bases, with 16 bases remaining between them.